The 17 T cell receptor beta chains below were found in one sample sequenced in a study of vaccination and CD4 T cells after COVID-19. No cognate antigen is known for these TCRs. The treatment here: roughly ten-day PBMC culture with coronavirus spike peptide pools or control peptides (ViraFEST assay). Sequencing of cultured CD4+ T cell DNA used the Oncomine TCR Beta short-read assay. Each CDR3 protein is one row after TCRdb ran MiXCR on the PCR reads. The sample consists of about 24,000 distinct CDR3 sequences, 60% of them appearing once. The sequenced sample was CD4+ T cells from blood, cultured in vitro, obtained after SARS-CoV-2 vaccination. The receptors shown here come from a human donor who received a COVID-19 vaccine.

This chain links TRBV7-2 with TRBJ1-1; TRBD1 is a possible D gene (5 bases). V gave up 7 bases and J gave up 5 bases, with 20 bases separating them. The germline CDR1 and CDR2 sequences are SGHTA and FQGNSA. The CDR3 contains 15 residues. In DNA, the CDR3 is TGTGCCAGCACCCTAGGTCGGGGCCGGGGGACTGAAGCTTTCTTT. The encoded protein is CASTLGRGRGTEAFF.

This clonotype was seen a few times. CDR3 sequence: CSASGQLNYGYTF. CDR3 sequence (DNA): TGCAGTGCCAGTGGACAGTTAAACTATGGCTACACCTTC. The rearrangement joins TRBV20-1 to TRBJ1-2; D might be TRBD1 (6 bases). This CDR3 has 13 residues. Germline-derived CDR1 and CDR2 are DFQATT and SNEGSKA (reference sequence). With 6 bases removed from V and 2 bases from J, the gap between germline ends came to 13 bases.

Only a few counts were recorded for this clonotype. The chain recombines TRBV20-1 with TRBJ2-5; D might be TRBD2 (6 bases). Germline CDR1 is DFQATT and CDR2 is SNEGSKA (reference sequence). V lost 5 bases to trimming and J lost 2 bases, with 24 bases between them. The CDR3 spans 17 residues. In DNA, the CDR3 is TGCAGTGCTCCGCCAACCCGGGCCGGGAGCTGGCAAGAGACCCAGTACTTC. Its translation is CSAPPTRAGSWQETQYF.

This clonotype was seen just once. The genes are TRBV10-3 and TRBJ2-1, with 7 bases fitting TRBD1. CDR1 and CDR2 (germline): ENHRY, SYGVKD. Losses at the gene ends were 2 bases for V and 3 bases for J; bases not matched to a gene: 7. The CDR3 runs to 16 residues. CDR3 in DNA: TGTGCCATCAGTGAGAGGGGGCGCAAAAGCTACAATGAGCAGTTCTTC. Residues: CAISERGRKSYNEQFF.

This clonotype occurred a few times. V and J are TRBV7-9 and TRBJ1-5, with a weak D call TRBD1 (5 bases). CDR1 and CDR2 from the germline V gene are SEHNR and FQNEAQ (reference sequence). The CDR3 is made up of 13 amino acids. Trimming pared 4 bases from V and 5 bases from J, leaving 9 bases between. CDR3 amino acids: CASSSDKDQPQHF. CDR3 in DNA: TGTGCCAGCAGCTCGGACAAGGATCAGCCCCAGCATTTT.

The chain employs TRBV30 and TRBJ1-6; D is unclear. CDR3 length: 14 residues. Trimming pared 5 bases from V and 6 bases from J, leaving 14 bases between. CDR1 is GTSNPN, CDR2 SVGIG, per germline (reference sequence). The DNA for the CDR3 is TGTGCCTGGGTTGCTTTGGGTTTTAATTCACCCCTCCACTTT. Its translation: CAWVALGFNSPLHF.

CDR3 nucleotide sequence: TGTGCCAGCAGCGTAGTAATCGGAGGGGGCTACACCTTC. This codes for CASSVVIGGGYTF. V and J are TRBV9 and TRBJ1-2; D not resolved. This CDR3 region has 13 residues. CDR1 and CDR2 (germline): SGDLS, YYNGEE. Trimming pared 0 bases from V and 8 bases from J, leaving 11 bases between. Complete variable domain (other parts from reference TRBV9 and TRBJ1-2): DSGVTQTPKHLITATGQRVTLRCSPRSGDLSVYWYQQSLDQGLQFLIQYYNGEERAKGNILERFSAQQFPDLHSELNLSSLELGDSALYFCASSVVIGGGYTFGSGTRLTVV.

The J gene is TRBJ1-6, the V gene TRBV10-3; 8 bases line up with TRBD1. Germline CDR1 reads ENHRY; CDR2 reads SYGVKD. After removal of 7 bases from V and 13 bases from J, the junction contained 9 bases not matched to a gene. The length of the CDR3 is 13 residues. The CDR3 DNA is TGTGCCATCAACGACAGGGGCCGCAATCCCCTCCACTTT. It is translated as CAINDRGRNPLHF.

This chain connects TRBV30 to TRBJ1-1; D gene unclear. The CDR3 has 13 amino acids. The V end lost 0 bases, the J end lost 0 bases, and 5 bases lay between the germline ends. The germline V gene has CDR1 GTSNPN and CDR2 SVGIG (reference sequence). The CDR3 loop reads CAWSVWMNTEAFF. CDR3 coding DNA: TGTGCCTGGAGTGTATGGATGAACACTGAAGCTTTCTTT.

V gene TRBV2 combines with J gene TRBJ1-6; TRBD1 is a possible D gene (5 bases). This CDR3 has 15 residues. V was cut by 5 bases and J by 3 bases, with 11 bases left in between. The germline V gene has CDR1 SNHLY and CDR2 FYNNEI. The CDR3 reads CASSTDRYYNSPLHF. The DNA for the CDR3 is TGTGCCAGCAGTACCGACAGATACTATAATTCACCCCTCCACTTT.

V is TRBV12-3 or TRBV12-4 and J is TRBJ2-7; TRBD1 agrees at 7 bases. This CDR3 has 14 amino acids. After removal of 3 bases from V and 2 bases from J, the junction contained 4 bases not matched to a gene. CDR3: CASSFDRETYEQYF. The CDR3 bases are TGTGCCAGCAGTTTCGACAGGGAAACCTACGAGCAGTACTTC.

The chain combines TRBV5-1 with TRBJ1-1; tentatively, D is TRBD1 (5 bases). The V and J ends lost 5 bases and 3 bases respectively, with 11 bases between them. The CDR3 is 13 residues long. CDR1 and CDR2 (germline): SGHRS, YFSETQ. The CDR3 DNA reads TGCGCCAGCAGTCCTGACAGACACACTGAAGCTTTCTTT. Residues: CASSPDRHTEAFF.

The rearrangement links TRBV6-1 to TRBJ2-4; 14 nucleotides align to TRBD2. The CDR3 sequence is 14 residues long. Germline V CDR1 and CDR2: MNHNS, SASEGT. J gave up 14 bases and V 3 bases, and 6 bases lay outside the gene matches. DNA of the CDR3: TGTGCCAGCAGTGAGGGACTAGCGGGGGCCGTAAAGTACTTC. Amino acids: CASSEGLAGAVKYF.

The chain has TRBV6-5 and TRBJ2-1; D is possibly TRBD2 (5 bases). Germline loops: CDR1 MNHEY, CDR2 SVGAGI. The CDR3 has 14 amino acids. V was shortened by 4 bases and J by 7 bases, with 14 bases between the two germline ends. The CDR3 is CASSFSLTKNEQFF. CDR3 bases: TGTGCCAGCAGTTTCTCCCTGACTAAGAATGAGCAGTTCTTC.

The chain recombines TRBV20-1 with TRBJ1-1; 10 bases agree with TRBD1. The CDR3 runs 15 residues. CDR1 is DFQATT, CDR2 SNEGSKA, per germline (reference sequence). The J segment lost 4 bases and the V segment lost 1 base, leaving 6 bases of the junction unmatched. The CDR3 sequence is CSARVGQGGSTEAFF. The CDR3, as DNA: TGCAGTGCTAGAGTAGGACAGGGGGGTAGCACTGAAGCTTTCTTT.

CDR3 amino acids: CASSLVGGRSYNEQFF. The CDR3 DNA reads TGTGCCAGCAGCTTAGTGGGGGGCCGCTCCTACAATGAGCAGTTCTTC. The chain couples TRBV7-2 to TRBJ2-1; TRBD1 or TRBD2 may be the D gene (6 bases each). Germline loops: CDR1 SGHTA, CDR2 FQGNSA. V lost 1 base to trimming and J lost 0 bases, with 10 bases between them. This CDR3 has 16 amino acids.

This clonotype was picked up a small number of times. The J gene is TRBJ2-5, the V gene TRBV2; TRBD1 matches 8 bases. This CDR3 is built from 13 residues. V trimming: 4 bases; J trimming: 5 bases; junction bases outside the gene matches: 3. Germline CDR1 SNHLY, CDR2 FYNNEI. The CDR3 DNA reads TGTGCCAGCAGTGCCGACAGGGGTGAGACCCAGTACTTC. It encodes CASSADRGETQYF.